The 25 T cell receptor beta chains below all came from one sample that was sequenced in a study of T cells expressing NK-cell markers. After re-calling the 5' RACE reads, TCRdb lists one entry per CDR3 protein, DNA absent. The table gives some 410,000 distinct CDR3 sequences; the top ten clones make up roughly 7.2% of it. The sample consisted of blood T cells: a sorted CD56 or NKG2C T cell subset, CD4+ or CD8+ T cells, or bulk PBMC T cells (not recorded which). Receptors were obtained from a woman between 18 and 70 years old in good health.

The CDR3 protein is CASSPGTIVYEQFF. This chain connects TRBV18 to TRBJ2-1; TCRdb calls TRBD2, which cannot be checked without DNA. CDR1 KGHSH and CDR2 LQKENI come from the germline V gene. This CDR3 has 14 amino acids.

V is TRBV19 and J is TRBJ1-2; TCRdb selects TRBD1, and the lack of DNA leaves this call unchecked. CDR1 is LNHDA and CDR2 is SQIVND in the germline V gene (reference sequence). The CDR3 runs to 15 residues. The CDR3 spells CASSIEDRDVYGYTF.

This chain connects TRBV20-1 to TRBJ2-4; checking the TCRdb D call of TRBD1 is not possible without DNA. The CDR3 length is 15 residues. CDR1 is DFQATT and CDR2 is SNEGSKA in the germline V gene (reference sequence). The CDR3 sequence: CSAQTGDLAKNIQYF.

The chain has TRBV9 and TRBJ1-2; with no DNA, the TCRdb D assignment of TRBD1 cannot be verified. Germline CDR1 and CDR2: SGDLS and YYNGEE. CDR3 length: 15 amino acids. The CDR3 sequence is CASSVVGTGHYGYTF.

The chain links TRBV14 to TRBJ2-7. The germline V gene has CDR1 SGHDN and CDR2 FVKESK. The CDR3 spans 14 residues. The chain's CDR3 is CASSLIRNSYEQYF.

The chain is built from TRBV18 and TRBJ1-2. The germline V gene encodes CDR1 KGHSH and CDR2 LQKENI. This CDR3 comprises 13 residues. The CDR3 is CASSPTRNYGYTF.

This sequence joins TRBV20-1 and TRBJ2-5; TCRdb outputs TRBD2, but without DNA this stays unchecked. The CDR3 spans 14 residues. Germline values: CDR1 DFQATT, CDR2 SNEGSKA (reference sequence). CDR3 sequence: CSARAEGRGETQYF.

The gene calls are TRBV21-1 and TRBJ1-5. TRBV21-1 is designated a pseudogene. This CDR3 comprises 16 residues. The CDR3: CARAIPEIGGNQPQHF.

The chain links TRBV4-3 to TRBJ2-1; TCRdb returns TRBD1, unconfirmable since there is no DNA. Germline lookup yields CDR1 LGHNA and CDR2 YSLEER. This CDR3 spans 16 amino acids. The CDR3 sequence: CASSDSGTRIYNEQFF.

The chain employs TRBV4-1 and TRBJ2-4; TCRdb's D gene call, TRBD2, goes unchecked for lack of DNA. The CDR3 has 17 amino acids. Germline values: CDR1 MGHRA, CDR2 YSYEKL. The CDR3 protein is CASSQDTSGGNKNIQYF.

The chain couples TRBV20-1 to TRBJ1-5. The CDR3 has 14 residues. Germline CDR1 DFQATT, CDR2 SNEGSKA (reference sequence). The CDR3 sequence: CSASSGFSNQPQHF.

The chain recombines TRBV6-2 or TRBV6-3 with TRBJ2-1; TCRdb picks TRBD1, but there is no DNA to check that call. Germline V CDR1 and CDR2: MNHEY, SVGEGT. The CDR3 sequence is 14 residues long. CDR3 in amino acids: CASSYPPGDNEQFF.

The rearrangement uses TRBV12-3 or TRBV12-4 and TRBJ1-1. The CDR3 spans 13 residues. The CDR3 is CASTLEGNTEAFF.

CDR3 sequence: CSVNRGRGEKLFF. This rearrangement joins TRBV20-1 to TRBJ1-4; lacking DNA, the TRBD1 call made by TCRdb goes unchecked. From germline, CDR1 is DFQATT and CDR2 SNEGSKA (reference sequence). The CDR3 runs to 13 residues.

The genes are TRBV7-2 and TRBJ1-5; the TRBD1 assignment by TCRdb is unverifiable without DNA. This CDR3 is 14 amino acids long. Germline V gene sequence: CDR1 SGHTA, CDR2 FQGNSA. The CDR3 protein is CASSPSGGSQPQHF.

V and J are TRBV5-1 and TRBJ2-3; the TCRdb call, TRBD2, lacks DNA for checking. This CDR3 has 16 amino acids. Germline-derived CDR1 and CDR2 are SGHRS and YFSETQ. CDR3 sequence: CASSLIAAGGQDTQYF.

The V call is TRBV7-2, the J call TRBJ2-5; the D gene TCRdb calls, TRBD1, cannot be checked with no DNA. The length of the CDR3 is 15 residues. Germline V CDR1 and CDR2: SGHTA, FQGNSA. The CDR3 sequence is CASSPQQGYQETQYF. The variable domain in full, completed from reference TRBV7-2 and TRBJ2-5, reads GAGVSQSPSNKVTEKGKDVELRCDPISGHTALYWYRQSLGQGLEFLIYFQGNSAPDKSGLPSDRFSAERTGGSVSTLTIQRTQQEDSAVYLCASSPQQGYQETQYFGPGTRLLVL.

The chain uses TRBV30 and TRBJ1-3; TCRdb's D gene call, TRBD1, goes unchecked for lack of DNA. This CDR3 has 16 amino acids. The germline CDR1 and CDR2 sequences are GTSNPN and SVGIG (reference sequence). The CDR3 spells CAWRRETGVSGNTIYF.

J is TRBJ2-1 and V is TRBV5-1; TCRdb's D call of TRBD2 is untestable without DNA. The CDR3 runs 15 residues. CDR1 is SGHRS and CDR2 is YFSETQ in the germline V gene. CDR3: CASSSGLGIYNEQFF.

The chain's CDR3 is CASSFVTSGDTQYF. V usage is TRBV11-1 and J usage is TRBJ2-3. Germline CDR1 reads SGHAT; CDR2 reads FQDESV (reference sequence). The CDR3 runs to 14 residues.

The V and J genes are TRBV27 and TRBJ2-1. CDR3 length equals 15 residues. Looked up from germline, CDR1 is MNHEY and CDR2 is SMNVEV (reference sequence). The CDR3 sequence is CASSQSGRANNEQFF.

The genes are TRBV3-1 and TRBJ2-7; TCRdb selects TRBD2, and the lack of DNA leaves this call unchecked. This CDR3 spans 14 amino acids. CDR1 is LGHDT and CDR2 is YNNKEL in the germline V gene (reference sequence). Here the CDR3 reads CASTPRGAVYEQYF.

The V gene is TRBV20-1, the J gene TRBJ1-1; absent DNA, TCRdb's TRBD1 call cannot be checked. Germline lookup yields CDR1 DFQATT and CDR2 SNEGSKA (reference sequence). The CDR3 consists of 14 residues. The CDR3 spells CSASGDRRNTEAFF.

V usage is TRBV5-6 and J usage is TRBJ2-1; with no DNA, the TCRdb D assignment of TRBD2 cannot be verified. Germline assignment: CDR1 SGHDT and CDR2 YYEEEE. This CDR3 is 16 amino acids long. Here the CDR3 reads CASSWERLAGLYEQFF.

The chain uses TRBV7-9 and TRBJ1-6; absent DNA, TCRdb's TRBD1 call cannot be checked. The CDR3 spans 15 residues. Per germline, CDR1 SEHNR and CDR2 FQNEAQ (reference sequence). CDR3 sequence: CASSSGSTYNSPLHF.